This TCR beta chain was sequenced for a study of radiation and T cells in renal cell carcinoma. Overall study context: Nephrectomy followed 15 Gy stereotactic body radiation by 4 weeks.

Germline V CDR1 and CDR2: SEHNR, FQNEAQ (reference sequence). This CDR3 has 14 amino acids. With 1 base clipped from V and 1 base from J, the junction kept 0 bases outside the gene matches. As to time point: blood 2 weeks post-SBRT. Documented treatment: 15 Gy SBRT to primary tumor, nephrectomy 4 weeks later. Using immunoSEQ multiplex PCR, the repertoire was profiled, and TCRdb retains in-frame clones only, with some absent. The table has some 120,000 clones, about 81% seen once. A note on this clone: Within the sample, other DNA sequences also encode this same CDR3.

The chain links TRBV7-9 to TRBJ1-1; TRBD1 matches at 7 bases. This clonotype was sampled from a man between 45 and 60 years old with renal cell carcinoma. Sequencing used blood, obtained from a patient whose treatment included radiotherapy and nephrectomy. CDR3 in DNA: TGTGCCAGCAGCTTAGGACAGGGGAACACTGAAGCTTTCTTT. It specifies CASSLGQGNTEAFF.